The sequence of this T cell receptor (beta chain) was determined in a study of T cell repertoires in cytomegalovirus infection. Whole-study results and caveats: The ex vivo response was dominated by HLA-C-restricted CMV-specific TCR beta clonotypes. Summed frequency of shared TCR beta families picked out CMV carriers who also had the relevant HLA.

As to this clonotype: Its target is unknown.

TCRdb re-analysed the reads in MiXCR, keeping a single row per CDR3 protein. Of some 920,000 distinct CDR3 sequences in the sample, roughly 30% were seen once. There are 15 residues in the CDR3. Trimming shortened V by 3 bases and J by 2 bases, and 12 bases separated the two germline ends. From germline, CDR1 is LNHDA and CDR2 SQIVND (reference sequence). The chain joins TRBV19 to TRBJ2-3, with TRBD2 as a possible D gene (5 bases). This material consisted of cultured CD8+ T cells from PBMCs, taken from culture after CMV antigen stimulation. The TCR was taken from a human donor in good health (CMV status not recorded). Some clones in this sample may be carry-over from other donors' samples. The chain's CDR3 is CASSIAGRYTDTQYF. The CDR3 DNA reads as TGTGCCAGTAGTATCGCGGGTCGATACACAGATACGCAGTATTTT.